The sequence of this T cell receptor (beta chain) was determined in a study of shared clonotypes between healthy human individuals. About the study: Each donor had three CD4 naive, three CD4 memory, two CD8 naive and one CD8 memory plate.

V dropped 1 base and J dropped 6 bases, with 14 bases sitting between them. The CDR3 length is 15 residues. Germline values: CDR1 SGDLS, CDR2 YYNGEE. Using immunoSEQ multiplex PCR, the repertoire was profiled, and TCRdb retains in-frame clones only, with some absent. The sample lists 2 million to 2.5 million clones, around 95% occurring once. This chain connects TRBV9 to TRBJ1-5; weak D call: TRBD1 (5 bases). This TCR was sampled from a man aged 18 to 35 in good health. Sequencing was done on a sample of naive CD4+ T cells sorted from blood. Regarding subset: CD45RA+ positively selected. In DNA form, the CDR3 reads TGTGCCAGCAGCGTAAGCCAGGGATTCGGTCAGCCCCAGCATTTT. Protein product: CASSVSQGFGQPQHF.